The sequence of this TCR beta chain was determined in a study of T cells in Graves' hyperthyroidism and ophthalmopathy. At the level of the study: Peripheral blood sampling occurred at initial diagnosis, before any treatment.

In this sample, this clonotype turned up a few times. This CDR3 contains 17 residues. The V gene's germline CDR1 is SEHNR and CDR2 FQNEAQ (reference sequence). Trimming at V came to 0 bases and at J to 6 bases, leaving 11 bases not matched to a gene. Regions amplified from RNA transcripts were the TCR beta CDR3 regions. An initial round of RT-PCR targeting the TCR CDR3 relied on the HTBI primer set. Each CDR3 protein gets one entry after TCRdb re-called the multiplex PCR reads with MiXCR. The sample includes 650,000 to 750,000 distinct CDR3 sequences, 14% of them seen just once. V gene TRBV7-9 combines with J gene TRBJ2-7; TRBD1 agrees at 10 bases. Input material: blood. The origin of this receptor is a woman under 30 with Graves' hyperthyroidism. As DNA, the CDR3 is TGTGCCAGCAGCTTAGCGCTCCGGACAGGGGGATCGTGCGAGCAGTACTTC. This translates into CASSLALRTGGSCEQYF.